This TCR beta chain was obtained from a study of blood T cells in healthy people across ages. To note about this clonotype: Its target is unknown.

Germline V lookup: CDR1 MGHRA, CDR2 YSYEKL. The V end was cut by 4 bases, the J end by 1 base, with 15 bases between. There are 16 residues in the CDR3. Broader study findings: Relative to aged donors, long-lived donors carried more naive CD4+ cells and displayed higher diversity. Diversity estimates drawn from one million T cells were deemed underestimates. Strongly correlated with naive T cell percentage was TCR beta diversity. PBMCs were not sorted, which prevented a conclusive comparison of naive versus antigen-experienced cells.

A second about 7 to 11 cycle PCR used barcoded and J-beta primers. MiXCR was run by TCRdb on the 5' RACE reads, yielding one entry per CDR3 protein. The data hold around 1,500,000 distinct CDR3 sequences, with 40% to 50% observed a single time. The sample was blood. This chain uses TRBV4-1 with TRBJ2-3; D gene unclear. This TCR was sampled from a woman between 18 and 29 years old in good health. Written as DNA, the CDR3 is TGCGCCAGCAGCCTCCACCGGGCCCAGGGCACAGATACGCAGTATTTT. Residues: CASSLHRAQGTDTQYF.